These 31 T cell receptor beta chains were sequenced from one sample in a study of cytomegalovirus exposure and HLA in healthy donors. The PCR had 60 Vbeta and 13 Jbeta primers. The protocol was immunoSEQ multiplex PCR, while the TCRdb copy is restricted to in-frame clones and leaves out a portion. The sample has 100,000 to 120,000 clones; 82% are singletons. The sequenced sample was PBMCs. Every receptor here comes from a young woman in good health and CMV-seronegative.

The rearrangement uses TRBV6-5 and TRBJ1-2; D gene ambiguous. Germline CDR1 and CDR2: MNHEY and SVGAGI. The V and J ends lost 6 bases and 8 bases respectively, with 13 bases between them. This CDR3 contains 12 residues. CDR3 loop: CASRVRGGGYTF. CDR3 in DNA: TGTGCCAGCAGAGTTCGGGGAGGCGGCTACACCTTC.

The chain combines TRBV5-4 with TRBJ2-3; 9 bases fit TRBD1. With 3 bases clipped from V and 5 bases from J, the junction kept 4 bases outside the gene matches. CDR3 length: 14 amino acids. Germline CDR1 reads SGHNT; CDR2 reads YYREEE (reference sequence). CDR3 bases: TGTGCCAGCAGCTGGACAGGGGAGGGAGATACGCAGTATTTT. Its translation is CASSWTGEGDTQYF.

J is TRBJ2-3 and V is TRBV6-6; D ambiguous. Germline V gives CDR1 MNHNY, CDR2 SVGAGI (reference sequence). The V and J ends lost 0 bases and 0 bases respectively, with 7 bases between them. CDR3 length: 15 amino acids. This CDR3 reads CASSYSQTSTDTQYF. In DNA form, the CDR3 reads TGTGCCAGCAGTTACTCGCAGACTAGCACAGATACGCAGTATTTT.

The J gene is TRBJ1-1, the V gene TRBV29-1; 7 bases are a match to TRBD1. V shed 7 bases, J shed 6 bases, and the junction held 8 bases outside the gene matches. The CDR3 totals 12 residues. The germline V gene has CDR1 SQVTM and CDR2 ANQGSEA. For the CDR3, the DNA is TGCAGCGCCTGGGACAGATGGGCTGAAGCTTTCTTT. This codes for CSAWDRWAEAFF.

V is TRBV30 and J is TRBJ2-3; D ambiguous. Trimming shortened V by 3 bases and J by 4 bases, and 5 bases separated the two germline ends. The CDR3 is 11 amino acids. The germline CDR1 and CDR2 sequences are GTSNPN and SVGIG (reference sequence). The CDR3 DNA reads TGTGCCTGGAGGTCTTCAGATACGCAGTATTTT. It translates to CAWRSSDTQYF.

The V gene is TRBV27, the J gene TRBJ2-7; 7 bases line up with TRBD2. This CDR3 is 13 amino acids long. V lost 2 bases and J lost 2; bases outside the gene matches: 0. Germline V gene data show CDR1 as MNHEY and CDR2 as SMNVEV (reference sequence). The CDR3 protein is CASSLREAYEQYF. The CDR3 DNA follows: TGTGCCAGCAGTTTACGGGAGGCCTACGAGCAGTACTTC.

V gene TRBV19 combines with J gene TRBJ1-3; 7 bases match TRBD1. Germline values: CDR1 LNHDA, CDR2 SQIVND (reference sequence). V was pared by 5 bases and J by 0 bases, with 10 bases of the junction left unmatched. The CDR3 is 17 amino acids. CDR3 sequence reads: CASSFSGTDPSGNTIYF. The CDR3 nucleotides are TGTGCCAGTAGTTTTTCCGGGACAGACCCCTCTGGAAACACCATATATTTT.

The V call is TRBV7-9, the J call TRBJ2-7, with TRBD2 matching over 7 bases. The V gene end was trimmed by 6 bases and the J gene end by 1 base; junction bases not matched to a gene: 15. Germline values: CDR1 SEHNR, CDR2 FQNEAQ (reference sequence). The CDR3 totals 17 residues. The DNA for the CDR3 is TGTGCCAGCAGTCCTTACCTCGGGACTAAGGATTCCTACGAGCAGTACTTC. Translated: CASSPYLGTKDSYEQYF. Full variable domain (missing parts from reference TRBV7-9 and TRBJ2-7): DTGVSQNPRHKITKRGQNVTFRCDPISEHNRLYWYRQTLGQGPEFLTYFQNEAQLEKSRLLSDRFSAERPKGSFSTLEIQRTEQGDSAMYLCASSPYLGTKDSYEQYFGPGTRLTVT.

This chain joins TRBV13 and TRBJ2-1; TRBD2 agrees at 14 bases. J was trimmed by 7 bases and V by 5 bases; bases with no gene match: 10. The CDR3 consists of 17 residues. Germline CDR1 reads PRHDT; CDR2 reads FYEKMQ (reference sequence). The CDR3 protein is CASSARLAGGPVNEQFF. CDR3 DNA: TGTGCCAGCAGCGCCCGACTAGCGGGAGGGCCAGTAAATGAGCAGTTCTTC.

CDR3 bases: TGTGCCTCCATCTCGTCCGGGTCAAGAAACACCGGGGAGCTGTTTTTT. Amino acid sequence: CASISSGSRNTGELFF. This chain uses TRBV30 with TRBJ2-2; no reliable D call. Trimming cost V 7 bases and J 2 bases, with 20 bases left between them. Germline lookup yields CDR1 GTSNPN and CDR2 SVGIG (reference sequence). The CDR3 spans 16 residues.

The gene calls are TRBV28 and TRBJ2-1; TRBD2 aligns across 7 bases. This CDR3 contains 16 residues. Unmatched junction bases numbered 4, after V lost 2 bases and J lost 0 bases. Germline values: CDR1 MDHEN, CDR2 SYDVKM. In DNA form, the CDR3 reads TGTGCCAGCAGTTTACCAGCGGGGAGCTCCTACAATGAGCAGTTCTTC. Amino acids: CASSLPAGSSYNEQFF.

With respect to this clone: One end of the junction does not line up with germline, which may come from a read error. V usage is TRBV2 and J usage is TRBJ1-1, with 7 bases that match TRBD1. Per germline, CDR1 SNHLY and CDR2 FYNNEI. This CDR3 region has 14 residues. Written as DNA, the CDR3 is TGTGCCAGCAGTGACCAGGGGGAAGTGACTGAAGATTTCTTT. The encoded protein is CASSDQGEVTEDFF. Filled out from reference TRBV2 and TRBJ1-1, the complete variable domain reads EPEVTQTPSHQVTQMGQEVILRCVPISNHLYFYWYRQILGQKVEFLVSFYNNEISEKSEIFDDQFSVERPDGSNFTLKIRSTKLEDSAMYFCASSDQGEVTEDFFGQGTRLTVV.

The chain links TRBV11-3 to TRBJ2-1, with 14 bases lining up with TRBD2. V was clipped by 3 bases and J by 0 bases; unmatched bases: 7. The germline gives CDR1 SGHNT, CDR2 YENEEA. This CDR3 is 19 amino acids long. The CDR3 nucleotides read TGTGCCAGCAGCTTGGAAAGGACTAGCGGGGGGAGCTCCTACAATGAGCAGTTCTTC. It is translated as CASSLERTSGGSSYNEQFF.

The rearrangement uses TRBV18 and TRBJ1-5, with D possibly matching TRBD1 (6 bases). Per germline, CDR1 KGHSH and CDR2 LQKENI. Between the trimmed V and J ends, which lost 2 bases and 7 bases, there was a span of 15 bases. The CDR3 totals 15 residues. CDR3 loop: CASSPGRGEAQPQHF. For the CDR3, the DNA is TGTGCCAGCTCACCAGGCAGGGGAGAAGCGCAGCCCCAGCATTTT.

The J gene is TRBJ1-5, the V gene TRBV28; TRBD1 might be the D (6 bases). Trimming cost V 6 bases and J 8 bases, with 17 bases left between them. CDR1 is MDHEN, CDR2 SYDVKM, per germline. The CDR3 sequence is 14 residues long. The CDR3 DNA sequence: TGTGCCAGCAGCCCGGACAGCCTTCTTGAGCCCCAGCATTTT. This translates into CASSPDSLLEPQHF.

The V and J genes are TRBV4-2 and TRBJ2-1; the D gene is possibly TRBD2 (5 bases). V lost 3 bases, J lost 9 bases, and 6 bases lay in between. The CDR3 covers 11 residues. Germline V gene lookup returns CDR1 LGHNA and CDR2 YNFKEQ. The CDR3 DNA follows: TGTGCCAGCAGCCAGGCGGGTGAGCAGTTCTTC. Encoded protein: CASSQAGEQFF.

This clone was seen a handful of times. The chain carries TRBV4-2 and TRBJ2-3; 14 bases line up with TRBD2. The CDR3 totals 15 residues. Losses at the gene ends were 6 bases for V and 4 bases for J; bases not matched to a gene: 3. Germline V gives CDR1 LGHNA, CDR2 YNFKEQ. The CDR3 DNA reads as TGTGCCAGCAGTGCGACTAGCGGGGGGGCAGATACGCAGTATTTT. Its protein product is CASSATSGGADTQYF.

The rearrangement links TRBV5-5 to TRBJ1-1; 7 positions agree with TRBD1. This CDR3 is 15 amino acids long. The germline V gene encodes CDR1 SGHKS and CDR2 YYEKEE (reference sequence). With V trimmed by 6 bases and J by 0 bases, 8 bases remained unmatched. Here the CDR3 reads CASKRDSVLNTEAFF. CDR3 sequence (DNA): TGTGCCAGCAAAAGGGACAGTGTCTTGAACACTGAAGCTTTCTTT. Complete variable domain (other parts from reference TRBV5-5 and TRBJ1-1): DAGVTQSPTHLIKTRGQQVTLRCSPISGHKSVSWYQQVLGQGPQFIFQYYEKEERGRGNFPDRFSARQFPNYSSELNVNALLLGDSALYLCASKRDSVLNTEAFFGQGTRLTVV.

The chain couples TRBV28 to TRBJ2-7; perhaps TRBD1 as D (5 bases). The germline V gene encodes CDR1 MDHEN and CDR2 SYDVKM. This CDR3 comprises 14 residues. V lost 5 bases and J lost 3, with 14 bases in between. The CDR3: CASSTPGRDYEQYF. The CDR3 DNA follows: TGTGCCAGCAGTACTCCAGGCAGGGACTACGAGCAGTACTTC.

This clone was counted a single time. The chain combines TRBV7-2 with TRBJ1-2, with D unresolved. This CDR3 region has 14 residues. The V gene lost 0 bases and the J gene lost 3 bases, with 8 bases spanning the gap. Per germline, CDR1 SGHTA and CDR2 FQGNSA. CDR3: CASSLASGDYGYTF. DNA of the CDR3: TGTGCCAGCAGCTTAGCGTCCGGGGACTATGGCTACACCTTC. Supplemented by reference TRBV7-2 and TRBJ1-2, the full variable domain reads GAGVSQSPSNKVTEKGKDVELRCDPISGHTALYWYRQSLGQGLEFLIYFQGNSAPDKSGLPSDRFSAERTGGSVSTLTIQRTQQEDSAVYLCASSLASGDYGYTFGSGTRLTVV.

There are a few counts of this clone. The CDR3 region has the DNA TGTGCCAGTAGCAGGGGACAGAAGCGAGGCTACACCTTC. It specifies CASSRGQKRGYTF. The chain combines TRBV19 with TRBJ1-2, with 7 bases that match TRBD1. Germline V lookup: CDR1 LNHDA, CDR2 SQIVND (reference sequence). The trim removed 6 bases at V and 8 bases at J, leaving 9 bases unmatched. This CDR3 has 13 amino acids.

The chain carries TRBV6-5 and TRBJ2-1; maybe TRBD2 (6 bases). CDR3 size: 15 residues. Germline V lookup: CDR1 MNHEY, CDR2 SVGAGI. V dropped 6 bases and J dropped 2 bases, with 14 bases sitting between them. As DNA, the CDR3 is TGTGCCAGCAGGGCCGTTAGCGGTACCTACAATGAGCAGTTCTTC. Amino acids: CASRAVSGTYNEQFF.

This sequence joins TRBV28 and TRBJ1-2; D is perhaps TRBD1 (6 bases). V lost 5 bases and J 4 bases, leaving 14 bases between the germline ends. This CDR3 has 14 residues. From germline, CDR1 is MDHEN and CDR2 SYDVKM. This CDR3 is CASSNRVPLYGYTF. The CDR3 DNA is TGTGCCAGCAGTAACAGGGTTCCCCTCTATGGCTACACCTTC.

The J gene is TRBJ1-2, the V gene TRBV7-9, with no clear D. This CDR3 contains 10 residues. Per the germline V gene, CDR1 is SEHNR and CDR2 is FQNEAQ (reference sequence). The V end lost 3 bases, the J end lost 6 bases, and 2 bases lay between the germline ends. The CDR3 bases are TGTGCCAGCAGCTTCGATGGCTACACCTTC. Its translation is CASSFDGYTF. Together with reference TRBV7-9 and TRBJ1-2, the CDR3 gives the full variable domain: DTGVSQNPRHKITKRGQNVTFRCDPISEHNRLYWYRQTLGQGPEFLTYFQNEAQLEKSRLLSDRFSAERPKGSFSTLEIQRTEQGDSAMYLCASSFDGYTFGSGTRLTVV.

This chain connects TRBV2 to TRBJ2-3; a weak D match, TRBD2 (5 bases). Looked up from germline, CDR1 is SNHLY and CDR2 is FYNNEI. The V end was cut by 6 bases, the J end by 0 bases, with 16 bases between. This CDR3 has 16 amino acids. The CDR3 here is CASRTTWTSSTDTQYF. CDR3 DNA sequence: TGTGCCAGCAGGACTACTTGGACTTCTAGCACAGATACGCAGTATTTT.

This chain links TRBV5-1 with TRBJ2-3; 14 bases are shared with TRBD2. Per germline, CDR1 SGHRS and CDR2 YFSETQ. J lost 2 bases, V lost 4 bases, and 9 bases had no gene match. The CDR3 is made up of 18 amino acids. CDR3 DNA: TGCGCCAGCAGCGGGCCGGGACTAGCGGGGGCCTACACAGATACGCAGTATTTT. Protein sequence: CASSGPGLAGAYTDTQYF. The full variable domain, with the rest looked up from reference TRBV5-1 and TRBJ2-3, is KAGVTQTPRYLIKTRGQQVTLSCSPISGHRSVSWYQQTPGQGLQFLFEYFSETQRNKGNFPGRFSGRQFSNSRSEMNVSTLELGDSALYLCASSGPGLAGAYTDTQYFGPGTRLTVL.

This CDR3 is CASSYGSTGTYGYTF. The CDR3 nucleotides are TGTGCCAGCAGTTACGGCTCGACAGGGACCTATGGCTACACCTTC. The gene calls are TRBV6-5 and TRBJ1-2; TRBD1 matches 7 bases. The V gene end was trimmed by 2 bases and the J gene end by 4 bases; junction bases not matched to a gene: 7. The CDR3 has 15 residues. Per germline, CDR1 MNHEY and CDR2 SVGAGI.

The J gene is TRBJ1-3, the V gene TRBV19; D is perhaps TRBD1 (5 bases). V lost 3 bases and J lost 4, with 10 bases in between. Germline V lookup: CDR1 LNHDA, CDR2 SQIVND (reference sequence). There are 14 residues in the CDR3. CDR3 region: CASSISGSGNTIYF. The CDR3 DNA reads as TGTGCCAGTAGTATCTCAGGGTCCGGAAACACCATATATTTT.

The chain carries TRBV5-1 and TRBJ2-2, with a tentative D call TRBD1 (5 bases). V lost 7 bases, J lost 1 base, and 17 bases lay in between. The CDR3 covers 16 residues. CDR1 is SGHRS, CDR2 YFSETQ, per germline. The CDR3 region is CASGLRTILNTGELFF. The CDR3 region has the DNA TGCGCCAGCGGATTGAGGACAATCTTGAACACCGGGGAGCTGTTTTTT.

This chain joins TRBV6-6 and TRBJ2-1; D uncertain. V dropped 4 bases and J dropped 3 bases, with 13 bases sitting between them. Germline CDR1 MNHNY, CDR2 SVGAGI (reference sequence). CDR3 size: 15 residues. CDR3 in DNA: TGTGCCAGCAGTTCGATACGAACTCACTACAATGAGCAGTTCTTC. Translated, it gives CASSSIRTHYNEQFF.

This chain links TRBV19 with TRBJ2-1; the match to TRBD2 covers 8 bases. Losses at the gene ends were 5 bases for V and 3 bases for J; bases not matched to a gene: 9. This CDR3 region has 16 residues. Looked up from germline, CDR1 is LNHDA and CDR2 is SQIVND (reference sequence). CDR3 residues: CASSGTGTRGYNEQFF. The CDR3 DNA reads TGTGCCAGTAGTGGAACCGGGACTAGAGGCTACAATGAGCAGTTCTTC.